The 6 T cell receptor beta chains given below trace back to one sample, sequenced in a study of blood T cell repertoires in COVID-19. Sequencing used immunoSEQ multiplex PCR; TCRdb keeps in-frame clones, though not all of them. Counted here are approximately 150,000 clones, roughly 87% occurring once; the ten biggest clones make up around 8%. Sequenced sample: peripheral blood. The receptor set was obtained from a woman aged 70-85 years with acute or convalescent COVID-19.

This chain connects TRBV30 to TRBJ1-6, with D perhaps matching TRBD1 (6 bases). From germline, CDR1 is GTSNPN and CDR2 SVGIG (reference sequence). V lost 3 bases, J lost 9 bases, and 6 bases lay in between. This CDR3 comprises 11 residues. The CDR3 region is CAWSRGSPLHF. CDR3 nucleotides: TGTGCCTGGAGCAGGGGTTCACCCCTCCACTTT. The whole variable domain, filled in from reference TRBV30 and TRBJ1-6, reads SQTIHQWPATLVQPVGSPLSLECTVEGTSNPNLYWYRQAAGRGLQLLFYSVGIGQISSEVPQNLSASRPQDRQFILSSKKLLLSDSGFYLCAWSRGSPLHFGNGTRLTVT.

This chain links TRBV14 with TRBJ1-1, with D hard to call. The CDR3 covers 19 residues. CDR1 is SGHDN and CDR2 is FVKESK in the germline V gene. The V gene lost 1 base and the J gene lost 1 base, with 22 bases spanning the gap. CDR3 residues: CASSQVESFGERENTEAFF. The DNA for the CDR3 is TGTGCCAGCAGCCAAGTAGAATCGTTCGGCGAGCGGGAGAACACTGAAGCTTTCTTT.

The CDR3 sequence is CASSRDRDYEQYF. CDR3 in DNA: TGCGCCAGCAGCCGGGACAGGGACTACGAGCAGTACTTC. V is TRBV4-1 and J is TRBJ2-7; 9 nucleotides match TRBD1. The germline gives CDR1 MGHRA, CDR2 YSYEKL. J lost 3 bases, V lost 4 bases, and 1 base had no gene match. This CDR3 comprises 13 residues.

The chain has TRBV23-1 and TRBJ2-7, with D possibly TRBD2 on 5 matching bases. TRBV23-1 is an ORF for which the function is uncertain. Trimming pared 0 bases from V and 4 bases from J, leaving 16 bases between. The CDR3 sequence is 16 residues long. The CDR3, as DNA: TGCGCCAGCAGTCAATCAGCCTTCGGGGTAGATTACGAGCAGTACTTC. The encoded protein is CASSQSAFGVDYEQYF.

The J gene is TRBJ1-5, the V gene TRBV19, with 12 bases fitting TRBD1. The CDR3 contains 14 residues. Trimming cost V 6 bases and J 4 bases; bases outside gene matches: 1. Germline V gene data show CDR1 as LNHDA and CDR2 as SQIVND (reference sequence). The CDR3 loop reads CASRGQGANQPQHF. The DNA of the CDR3 is TGTGCCAGTAGGGGACAGGGGGCTAATCAGCCCCAGCATTTT.

This rearrangement joins TRBV6-1 to TRBJ1-2; D remains ambiguous. V was clipped by 1 base and J by 8 bases, with 17 bases between them. Germline assignment: CDR1 MNHNS and CDR2 SASEGT. The CDR3 has 15 amino acids. The CDR3 DNA follows: TGTGCCAGCAGTGAAGTTACAGCATTGTACGAGGGCTACACCTTC. It translates to CASSEVTALYEGYTF.